The 9 T cell receptor beta chains given below trace back to one sample, sequenced in a study of blood T cells in healthy people across ages. A second PCR, run for roughly 7 to 12 cycles, used a sample-barcoded 5' primer plus a J-beta primer mix. MiXCR, run by TCRdb on the 5' RACE reads, gives a single entry per CDR3 protein. The data show about 1.1 million distinct CDR3 sequences, under 40% seen once. Material: blood. These receptors were collected from a man aged 18-30 years in good health.

V is TRBV20-1 and J is TRBJ2-7, with 8 bases identical to TRBD2. J was trimmed by 7 bases and V by 3 bases; bases with no gene match: 14. Germline loops: CDR1 DFQATT, CDR2 SNEGSKA (reference sequence). CDR3 size: 15 residues. The CDR3 here is CSASRDSGAYNEQYF. In nucleotides, the CDR3 is TGCAGTGCTAGTCGGGATAGCGGGGCCTACAATGAGCAGTACTTC.

The V call is TRBV7-3, the J call TRBJ1-6; tentative D call: TRBD1 (6 bases). The V end lost 0 bases, the J end lost 7 bases, and 10 bases lay between the germline ends. The CDR3 has 15 amino acids. In germline, CDR1 is SGHTA, CDR2 FQGTGA. CDR3 sequence (DNA): TGTGCCAGCAGCTTAACGTATCAGGGGAATTCACCCCTCCACTTT. Residues: CASSLTYQGNSPLHF.

The V and J genes are TRBV30 and TRBJ2-7; either TRBD1 or TRBD2 may fit D (6 bases each). The germline V and J ends were trimmed by 3 bases and 6 bases, with 18 bases remaining between them. This CDR3 has 14 amino acids. Germline-derived CDR1 and CDR2 are GTSNPN and SVGIG (reference sequence). The CDR3 region is CAWRLTGASGEQYF. For the CDR3, the DNA is TGTGCCTGGAGGTTAACGGGGGCATCTGGCGAGCAGTACTTC.

The chain combines TRBV5-1 with TRBJ2-2; 7 bases are a match to TRBD2. The germline gives CDR1 SGHRS, CDR2 YFSETQ. V dropped 0 bases and J dropped 0; count of bases not matched to a gene: 5. The length of the CDR3 is 17 residues. The CDR3: CASSLDPLATNTGELFF. The CDR3 bases are TGCGCCAGCAGCTTGGACCCACTAGCGACGAACACCGGGGAGCTGTTTTTT.

This clonotype has only one observation. This chain links TRBV5-1 with TRBJ2-7, with D perhaps TRBD1 (6 bases). V was trimmed by 5 bases and J by 10 bases, leaving 19 bases between them. In germline, CDR1 is SGHRS, CDR2 YFSETQ. The CDR3 loop spans 13 amino acids. The CDR3 DNA is TGCGCCAGCAGTTACAGGGTTGCCAATGAACAGTACTTC. It specifies CASSYRVANEQYF.

The gene calls are TRBV20-1 and TRBJ2-3; 9 positions match TRBD1. Germline V gives CDR1 DFQATT, CDR2 SNEGSKA (reference sequence). V was clipped by 1 base and J by 2 bases; unmatched bases: 4. The length of the CDR3 is 15 residues. CDR3 sequence: CSARVDRGVTDTQYF. CDR3 DNA sequence: TGCAGTGCTAGAGTCGACAGGGGGGTCACAGATACGCAGTATTTT.

Of note for this clonotype: Its ends do not fully match the called genes, so a read error is possible. The chain is built from TRBV20-1 and TRBJ1-2; D not certain. CDR3 size: 16 residues. Germline V gene data show CDR1 as DFQATT and CDR2 as SNEGSKA (reference sequence). The CDR3 DNA reads as TGCAGTGTTAGAGACGGCTCGGACGCACCATCCTATGGCTACACCTTC. It specifies CSVRDGSDAPSYGYTF.

Remarks on this clonotype: With a much larger clone just one base away, this may be a read error. This chain's CDR3 is CASSQDWGSNYGYTF. In DNA, the CDR3 is TGCGCCAGCAGCCAAGATTGGGGCAGCAACTATGGCTACACCTTC. This sequence joins TRBV4-1 and TRBJ1-2, with D perhaps TRBD1 (5 bases). Germline V lookup: CDR1 MGHRA, CDR2 YSYEKL. The CDR3 extends over 15 amino acids. V dropped 0 bases and J dropped 2 bases, with 10 bases sitting between them.

This clonotype turned up a few times. This chain links TRBV29-1 with TRBJ2-7; D is unresolved. V lost 8 bases and J 7 bases, leaving 12 bases between the germline ends. Germline assignment: CDR1 SQVTM and CDR2 ANQGSEA. There are 10 residues in the CDR3. The CDR3 region is CSTDSNEQYF. Written as DNA, the CDR3 is TGCAGCACGGATAGCAATGAGCAGTACTTC.